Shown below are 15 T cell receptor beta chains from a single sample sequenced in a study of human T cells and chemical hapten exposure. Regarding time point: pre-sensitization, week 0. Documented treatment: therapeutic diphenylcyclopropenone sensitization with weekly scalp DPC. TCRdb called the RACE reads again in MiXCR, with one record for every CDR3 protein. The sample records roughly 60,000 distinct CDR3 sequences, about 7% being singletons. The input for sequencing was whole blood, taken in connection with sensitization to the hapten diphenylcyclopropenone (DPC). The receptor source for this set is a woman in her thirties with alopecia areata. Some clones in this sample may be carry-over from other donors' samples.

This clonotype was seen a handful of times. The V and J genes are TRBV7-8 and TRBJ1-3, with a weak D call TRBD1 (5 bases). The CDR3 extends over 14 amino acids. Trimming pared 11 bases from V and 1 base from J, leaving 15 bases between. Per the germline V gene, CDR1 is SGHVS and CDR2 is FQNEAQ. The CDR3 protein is CAVRDAGSGNTIYF. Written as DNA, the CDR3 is TGTGCCGTAAGAGACGCAGGGTCTGGAAACACCATATATTTT.

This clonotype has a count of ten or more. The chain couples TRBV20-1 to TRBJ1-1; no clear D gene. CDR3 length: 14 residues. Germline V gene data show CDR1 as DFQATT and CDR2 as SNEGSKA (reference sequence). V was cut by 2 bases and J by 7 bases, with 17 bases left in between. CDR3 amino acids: CSARPRTAPFEAFF. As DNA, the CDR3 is TGCAGTGCTAGACCCCGGACCGCGCCGTTTGAAGCTTTCTTT.

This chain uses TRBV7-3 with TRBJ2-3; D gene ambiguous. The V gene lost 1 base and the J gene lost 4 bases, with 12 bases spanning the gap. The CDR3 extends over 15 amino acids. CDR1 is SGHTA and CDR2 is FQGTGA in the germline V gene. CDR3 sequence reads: CASSLRTVTPDTQYF. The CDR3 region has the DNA TGTGCCAGCAGCTTAAGGACCGTGACCCCAGATACGCAGTATTTT.

CDR3 protein: CASSPGLAGTDTQYF. The CDR3 bases are TGTGCCAGCTCACCGGGACTAGCGGGGACAGATACGCAGTATTTT. The rearrangement links TRBV18 to TRBJ2-3; 13 bases line up with TRBD2. The trim removed 3 bases at V and 3 bases at J, leaving 0 bases unmatched. CDR3 length equals 15 residues. Germline V lookup: CDR1 KGHSH, CDR2 LQKENI.

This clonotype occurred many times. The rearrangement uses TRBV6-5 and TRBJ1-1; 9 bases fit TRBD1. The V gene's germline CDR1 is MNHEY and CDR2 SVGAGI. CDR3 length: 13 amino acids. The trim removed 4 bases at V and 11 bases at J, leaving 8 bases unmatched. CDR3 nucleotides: TGTGCCAGCAGTTCTAACCGGGACAGGGTGGCTTTCTTT. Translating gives CASSSNRDRVAFF.

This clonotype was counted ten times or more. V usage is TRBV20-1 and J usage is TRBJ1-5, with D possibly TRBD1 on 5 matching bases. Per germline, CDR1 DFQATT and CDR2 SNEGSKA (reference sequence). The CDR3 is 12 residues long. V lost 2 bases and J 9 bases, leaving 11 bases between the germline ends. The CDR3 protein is CSARTGRGPQHF. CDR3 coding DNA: TGCAGTGCTAGAACGGGAAGGGGGCCCCAGCATTTT.

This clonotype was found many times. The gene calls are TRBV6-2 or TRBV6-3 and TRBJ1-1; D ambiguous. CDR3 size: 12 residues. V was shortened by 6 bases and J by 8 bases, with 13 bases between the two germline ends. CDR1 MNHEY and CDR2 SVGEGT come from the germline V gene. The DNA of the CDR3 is TGTGCCAGCAGGGACCCGATTCTGGAAGCTTTCTTT. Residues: CASRDPILEAFF.

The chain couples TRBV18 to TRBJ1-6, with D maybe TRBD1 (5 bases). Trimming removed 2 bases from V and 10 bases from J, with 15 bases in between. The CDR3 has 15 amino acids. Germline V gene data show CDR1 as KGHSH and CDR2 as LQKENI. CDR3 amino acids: CASSPGGSGRSPLHF. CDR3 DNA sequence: TGTGCCAGCTCACCAGGGGGAAGCGGCCGGTCACCCCTCCACTTT.

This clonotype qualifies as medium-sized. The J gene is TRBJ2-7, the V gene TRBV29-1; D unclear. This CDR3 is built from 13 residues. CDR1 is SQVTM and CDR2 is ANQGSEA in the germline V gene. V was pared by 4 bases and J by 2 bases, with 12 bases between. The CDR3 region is CSVVRASTYEQYF. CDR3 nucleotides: TGCAGCGTTGTAAGGGCCTCGACCTACGAGCAGTACTTC.

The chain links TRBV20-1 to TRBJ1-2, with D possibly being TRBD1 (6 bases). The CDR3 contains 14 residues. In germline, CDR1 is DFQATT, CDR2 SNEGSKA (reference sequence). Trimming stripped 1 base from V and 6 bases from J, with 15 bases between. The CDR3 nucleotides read TGCAGTGCTAGAGGGGGTTCAGGGGCGAATGGCTACACCTTC. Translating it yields CSARGGSGANGYTF.

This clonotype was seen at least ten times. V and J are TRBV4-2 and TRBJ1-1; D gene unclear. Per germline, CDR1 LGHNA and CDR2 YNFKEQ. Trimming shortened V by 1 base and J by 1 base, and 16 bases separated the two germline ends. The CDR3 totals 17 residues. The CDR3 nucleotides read TGTGCCAGCAGCCAAGGGCTTGGCAGAGGGTGGAACACTGAAGCTTTCTTT. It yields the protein CASSQGLGRGWNTEAFF.

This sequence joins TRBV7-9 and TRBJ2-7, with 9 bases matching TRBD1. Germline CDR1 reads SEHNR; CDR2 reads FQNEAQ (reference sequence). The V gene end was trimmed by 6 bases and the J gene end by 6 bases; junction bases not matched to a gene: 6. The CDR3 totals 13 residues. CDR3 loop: CASRQGQGSEQYF. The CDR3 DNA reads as TGTGCCAGCAGACAGGGACAGGGAAGCGAGCAGTACTTC.

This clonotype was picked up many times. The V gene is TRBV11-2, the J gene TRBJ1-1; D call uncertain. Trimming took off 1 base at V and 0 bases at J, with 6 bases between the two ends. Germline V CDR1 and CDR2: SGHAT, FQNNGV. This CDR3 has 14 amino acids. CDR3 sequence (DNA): TGTGCCAGCAGCTTAGTCATAATGAACACTGAAGCTTTCTTT. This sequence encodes CASSLVIMNTEAFF.

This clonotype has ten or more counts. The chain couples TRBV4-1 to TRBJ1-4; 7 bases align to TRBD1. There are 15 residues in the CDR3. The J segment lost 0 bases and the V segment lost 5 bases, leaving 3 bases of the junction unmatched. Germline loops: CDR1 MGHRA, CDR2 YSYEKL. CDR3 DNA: TGCGCCAGCAGCGGAACAGGGGCAACTAATGAAAAACTGTTTTTT. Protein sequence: CASSGTGATNEKLFF.

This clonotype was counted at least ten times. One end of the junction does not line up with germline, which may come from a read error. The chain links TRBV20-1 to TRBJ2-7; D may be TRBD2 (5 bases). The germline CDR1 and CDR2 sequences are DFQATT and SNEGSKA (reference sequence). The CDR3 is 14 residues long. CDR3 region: CSARETGFAYEQYF. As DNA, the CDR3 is TGCAGTGCTCGAGAGACGGGATTCGCCTACGAGCAGTACTTC.